The present T cell receptor beta chain was sequenced within a study of PD-L1 blockade in urothelial cancer. As for the study in general: About 90% of the 29 patients comprised males who had bladder-origin urothelial cancer. The authors examined blood 3 weeks (second dose) and 6 weeks after treatment start.

Data came from immunoSEQ multiplex PCR; TCRdb stores just in-frame clones and leaves some out. Among around 110,000 clones, around 88% were seen once, and the ten largest hold 1.5% to 2%. The time point denotes: peripheral blood 6 weeks after treatment start. Patients' cancers were locally advanced or metastatic urothelial carcinomas. Every patient provided from 1 to 8 samples, collected pretreatment and on-treatment. The CDR3 loop spans 15 amino acids. Germline CDR1 SNHLY, CDR2 FYNNEI. Trimming at V came to 5 bases and at J to 2 bases, leaving 4 bases not matched to a gene. In its sample, this clone was seen once.

This sequence joins TRBV2 and TRBJ2-2; 8 nucleotides match TRBD2. This specimen was PBMCs, taken around atezolizumab (anti-PD-L1) treatment. This receptor was identified in a man in his fifties or sixties with urothelial cancer. DNA of the CDR3: TGTGCCAGCAGTATTAGCGGGGTAAACACCGGGGAGCTGTTTTTT. Translating gives CASSISGVNTGELFF. The full variable domain, rest sourced from reference TRBV2 and TRBJ2-2, is EPEVTQTPSHQVTQMGQEVILRCVPISNHLYFYWYRQILGQKVEFLVSFYNNEISEKSEIFDDQFSVERPDGSNFTLKIRSTKLEDSAMYFCASSISGVNTGELFFGEGSRLTVL.